This T cell receptor (beta chain) was sequenced for a study of blood T cell repertoires in COVID-19. The CDR3 totals 13 residues. The V gene end was trimmed by 4 bases and the J gene end by 6 bases; junction bases not matched to a gene: 2. Germline values: CDR1 LGHDT, CDR2 YNNKEL (reference sequence). Measured with immunoSEQ multiplex PCR; TCRdb has only the in-frame clones, and not every one. The repertoire has some 220,000 clones, around four fifths of them found once; the top ten carry approximately 5.1%. This receptor was taken from a woman between 55 and 75 years old who had recovered from COVID-19. Source material: peripheral blood. The chain recombines TRBV3-1 (or the pseudogene TRBV3-2) with TRBJ1-2; TRBD1 agrees at 10 bases. The CDR3 here is CASSLGTGDGYTF. The CDR3 region has the DNA TGTGCCAGCAGCCTTGGGACAGGGGATGGCTACACCTTC.